This T cell receptor (beta chain) was retrieved from a study of T cell responses to AZD1222 COVID-19 vaccine. Findings and caveats of the study: Spike-specific TCR breadth and depth rose after two AZD1222 doses. Nearly half of the spike-specific TCRs reportedly recognize variant regions that carry no mutations.

Sequencing was performed with immunoSEQ multiplex PCR; in TCRdb, only in-frame clones are kept and a portion is missing. Of 120,000 or so clones detected, approximately 92% appear once; the ten largest clones hold approximately 3.1%. A word on this clone: Its antigen remains unknown.

V shed 4 bases and J shed 4 bases, with 12 bases lying between them. The CDR3 has 14 residues. Germline assignment: CDR1 SGDLS and CDR2 YYNGEE. The sequencing used peripheral blood, collected on day 0 of AZD1222 vaccination. This TCR derives from an adult in good health. This chain uses TRBV9 with TRBJ2-1; D could derive from TRBD1 or TRBD2 (5 bases each). CDR3 amino acids: CASSPGTLYNEQFF. For the CDR3, the DNA is TGTGCCAGCAGCCCTGGGACCCTTTACAATGAGCAGTTCTTC.